These 2 T cell receptor beta chains share one sample of origin, sequenced in a study of blood T cell repertoires in COVID-19. Clones were sequenced by immunoSEQ multiplex PCR, and TCRdb holds only the in-frame ones, with some missing. This table holds under 200,000 clones, about 85% found once. Sequences were obtained from peripheral blood. The receptors come from a man between 35 and 55 years old with acute or convalescent COVID-19.

J is TRBJ1-1 and V is TRBV30; 8 bases map to TRBD1. V shed 2 bases, J shed 3 bases, and the junction held 2 bases outside the gene matches. The CDR3 is made up of 13 amino acids. Germline CDR1 and CDR2: GTSNPN and SVGIG (reference sequence). The CDR3 coding sequence is TGTGCCTGGAGTCTGGACAGGGACACTGAAGCTTTCTTT. The encoded protein is CAWSLDRDTEAFF.

This sequence joins TRBV6-5 and TRBJ1-5; perhaps TRBD1 as D (6 bases). The V gene lost 5 bases and the J gene lost 7 bases, with 15 bases spanning the gap. Germline CDR1 and CDR2: MNHEY and SVGAGI. The CDR3 has 14 amino acids. The DNA of the CDR3 is TGTGCCAGCAGTAGAGGGGGGGCCGGGCAGCCCCAGCATTTT. It codes for CASSRGGAGQPQHF.